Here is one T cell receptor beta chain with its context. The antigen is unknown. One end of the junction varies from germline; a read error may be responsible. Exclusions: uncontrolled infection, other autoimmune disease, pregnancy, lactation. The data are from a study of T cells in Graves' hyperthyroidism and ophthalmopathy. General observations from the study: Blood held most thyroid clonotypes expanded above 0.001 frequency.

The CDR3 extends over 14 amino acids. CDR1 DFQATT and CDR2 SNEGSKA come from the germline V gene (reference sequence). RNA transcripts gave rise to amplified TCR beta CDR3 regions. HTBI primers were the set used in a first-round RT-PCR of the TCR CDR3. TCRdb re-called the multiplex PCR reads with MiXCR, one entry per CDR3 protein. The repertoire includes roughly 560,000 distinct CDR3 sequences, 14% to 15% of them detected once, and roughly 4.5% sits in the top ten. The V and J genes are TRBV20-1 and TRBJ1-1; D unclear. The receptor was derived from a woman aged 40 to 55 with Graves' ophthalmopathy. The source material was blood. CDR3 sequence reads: CSASLPPGNTEDFF. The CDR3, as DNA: TGCAGTGCGTCCCTTCCCCCCGGGAACACTGAAGATTTCTTT.